These T cell receptor beta chains were read from a single sample in a study of OX40 agonist ivuxolimab in advanced cancers. Assay used: immunoSEQ multiplex PCR; TCRdb lists only in-frame clones, some missing. The table has about 77,000 clones, 85% seen once; the top ten hold 0.6% to 0.8%. The input for sequencing was CD4+ or CD8+ T cells sorted from blood, taken in a trial of the OX40 agonist ivuxolimab. These receptors were obtained from an adult with an advanced solid tumor such as melanoma, head and neck, liver or kidney cancer. The CDR3 runs from the conserved cysteine through the conserved F or W. D genes are given only for firm matches. Only part of the rows carry a size: once, few, many, or a class if the clone is expanded.

v_gene	j_gene	abundance	d_gene	CDR3aa	CDR3nt
TRBV30	TRBJ1-5	NA	NA	CAWSVIGPNQPQHF	TGTGCCTGGAGTGTTATAGGGCCCAATCAGCCCCAGCATTTT
TRBV18	TRBJ1-3	NA	NA	CASSPRDPSSGNTIYF	TGTGCCAGCTCACCAAGGGACCCGAGCTCTGGAAACACCATATATTTT
TRBV19	TRBJ1-2	NA	TRBD1	CASSIGQGAGGYTF	TGTGCCAGTAGTATTGGACAGGGGGCTGGTGGCTACACCTTC
TRBV2	TRBJ2-2	once	NA	CASRAGSRVTGELFF	TGTGCCAGCAGGGCAGGAAGCAGGGTCACCGGGGAGCTGTTTTTT
TRBV11-2	TRBJ2-1	once	NA	CASSLDLRPFF	TGTGCCAGCAGCCTCGACTTAAGGCCGTTCTTC
TRBV6-5	TRBJ1-3	NA	NA	CASSPLGDTIYF	TGTGCCAGCAGCCCCCTCGGGGACACCATATATTTT
TRBV27	TRBJ1-3	NA	TRBD1	CASSRTGEGNTIYF	TGTGCCAGCAGCCGGACAGGGGAAGGAAACACCATATATTTT
TRBV5-4	TRBJ2-5	NA	NA	CASSFYQQETQYF	TGTGCCAGCAGCTTCTATCAGCAAGAGACCCAGTACTTC
TRBV29-1	TRBJ2-5	NA	TRBD2	CSVGLAGSQETQYF	TGCAGCGTTGGGCTAGCGGGGAGCCAAGAGACCCAGTACTTC
TRBV30	TRBJ2-5	NA	NA	CAWSRQQETQYF	TGTGCCTGGAGCCGACAGCAAGAGACCCAGTACTTC
TRBV5-1	TRBJ1-1	NA	TRBD1	CASADRVGSNTEAFF	TGCGCCAGCGCGGACAGGGTGGGTTCGAACACTGAAGCTTTCTTT
TRBV5-1	TRBJ1-4	NA	NA	CASSPDGEKLFF	TGCGCCAGCAGCCCCGACGGTGAAAAACTGTTTTTT
TRBV6-6	TRBJ2-7	NA	NA	CASSGRYEQYF	TGTGCCAGCAGCGGACGGTACGAGCAGTACTTC
TRBV2	TRBJ2-7	NA	NA	CASSNSPTGPYEQYF	TGTGCCAGCAGTAATTCCCCTACTGGGCCCTACGAGCAGTACTTC
TRBV7-2	TRBJ1-5	NA	NA	CASSLVGVPTTPAQPQHF	TGTGCCAGCAGCTTAGTGGGGGTGCCGACCACGCCGGCTCAGCCCCAGCATTTT
TRBV5-1	TRBJ2-7	NA	TRBD2	CASSRRTSGDLKSYEQYF	TGCGCCAGCAGCCGCCGGACTAGCGGGGACCTTAAGTCCTACGAGCAGTACTTC
TRBV20-1	TRBJ2-1	NA	NA	CSGASEGEQFF	TGCAGTGGCGCTAGCGAGGGAGAGCAGTTCTTC
TRBV5-8	TRBJ1-1	NA	NA	CATQGYENTEAFF	TGTGCCACCCAGGGTTACGAGAACACTGAAGCTTTCTTT
TRBV18	TRBJ2-1	once	TRBD1	CASSPGTGNNNEQFF	TGTGCCAGCTCACCAGGGACAGGTAATAATAATGAGCAGTTCTTC
TRBV7-9	TRBJ2-7	NA	NA	CASSLSVAATYEQYF	TGTGCCAGCAGCTTATCCGTGGCAGCAACCTACGAGCAGTACTTC
TRBV18	TRBJ2-3	NA	TRBD2	CASSPSRGGDTQYF	TGTGCCAGCTCACCGTCGCGGGGAGGGGATACGCAGTATTTT
TRBV9	TRBJ1-2	NA	NA	CASTIHPGHYGYTF	TGTGCCAGCACCATCCACCCCGGCCACTATGGCTACACCTTC
TRBV5-1	TRBJ2-3	NA	TRBD1	CASSLAGTDSTDTQYF	TGCGCCAGCAGCTTGGCCGGGACAGATAGCACAGATACGCAGTATTTT
TRBV5-1	TRBJ2-7	NA	NA	CASSLASAVYEQYF	TGCGCCAGCAGCTTGGCCTCCGCGGTCTACGAGCAGTACTTC
TRBV25-1	TRBJ2-7	NA	TRBD2	CASRGGFGSEQYF	TGTGCCAGCAGGGGGGGGTTCGGTAGCGAGCAGTACTTC
TRBV5-1	TRBJ2-5	NA	TRBD2	CASSPGSTSGGAGVETQYF	TGCGCCAGCAGCCCCGGATCTACTAGCGGGGGGGCCGGGGTGGAGACCCAGTACTTC
TRBV6-5	TRBJ2-7	few	TRBD1	CASSREQGVQHEQYF	TGTGCCAGCAGTAGAGAACAGGGGGTTCAACACGAGCAGTACTTC
TRBV10-3	TRBJ2-3	NA	NA	CAIGGPASTDTQYF	TGTGCCATCGGAGGGCCCGCTAGCACAGATACGCAGTATTTT
TRBV6-5	TRBJ2-7	NA	NA	CASRQTGSYEQYF	TGTGCCAGCAGGCAAACCGGGTCCTACGAGCAGTACTTC
TRBV6-5	TRBJ2-7	NA	NA	CASTSPGRKQYF	TGTGCCAGCACTTCTCCGGGGCGGAAGCAGTACTTC
TRBV9	TRBJ2-5	NA	NA	CASSVDFGSGETQYF	TGTGCCAGCAGCGTAGATTTCGGTTCGGGAGAGACCCAGTACTTC
TRBV6-5	TRBJ1-2	once	NA	CASSSQGNYGYTF	TGTGCCAGCAGTAGCCAGGGTAACTATGGCTACACCTTC